This T cell receptor (beta chain) was recovered during a study of T cell therapy after organ transplantation. These patients had received solid-organ transplants and had drug-resistant or recurrent cytomegalovirus. V gave up 5 bases and J gave up 6 bases, with 13 bases separating them. Germline V gene data show CDR1 as SEHNR and CDR2 as FQNEAQ (reference sequence). The CDR3 has 14 residues. Study-level results: CD8 clonality fold change after therapy inversely tracked pretherapy clonality.

The sample holds one count of this clone. Its antigen is not known. TCRdb's table, derived via immunoSEQ multiplex PCR, lists solely in-frame clones and lacks some. Of some 47,000 clones in the sample, 85% to 95% are singletons; the top ten hold about 3.4%. The material sequenced was CD8+ T cells from blood, taken before autologous CMV-specific T cell therapy. The clonotype comes from a human patient who had received a solid organ transplant and had CMV disease. The chain carries TRBV7-9 and TRBJ2-2; D possibly corresponds to TRBD1 (6 bases). CDR3 in DNA: TGTGCCAGCAGCACCACAGGGATCTCCGGGGAGCTGTTTTTT. This encodes CASSTTGISGELFF.